Below, one TCR beta chain is given with its context. Its specificity is unknown. Here immunoSEQ multiplex PCR was the method, and the copy in TCRdb shows in-frame clones only, minus some. This sample has about 46,000 clones, with 85% to 95% found just once. Trimming took off 1 base at V and 6 bases at J, with 12 bases between the two ends. The CDR3 is made up of 14 amino acids. The germline V gene encodes CDR1 KGHSH and CDR2 LQKENI. The time point is: week 35, safety follow-up. In every dose of vaccine, 300 ug of mutant IDH1 20-mer peptide was given alongside topical imiquimod. Donors had new WHO grade 3 or 4 IDH1-mutant, ATRX-lost astrocytomas. This sample was taken from a study of a mutant IDH1 vaccine in newly diagnosed glioma. Study findings and constraints: Vaccine-induced responses were seen in more than 90% of patients, spanning several MHC alleles.

The chain links TRBV18 to TRBJ1-1, with a possible D match to TRBD1 (6 bases). This receptor was taken from a man between 50 and 59 years old with glioma. The sequencing used PBMCs, collected from a glioma patient whose treatment included an IDH1 peptide vaccine. The DNA for the CDR3 is TGTGCCAGCTCACCACGAAGGGACACCGCTGAAGCTTTCTTT. Its translation is CASSPRRDTAEAFF.